The rows below give T cell receptor beta chains drawn from one sample of a study of blood T cell repertoires in COVID-19. Repertoires were generated with immunoSEQ multiplex PCR, while TCRdb's copy carries only in-frame clones and drops some. The repertoire includes over 45,000 clones, about 91% of them detected once, and roughly an eighth sits in the top ten. The sample comprised peripheral blood. The source of these receptors is an older woman with active COVID-19. Each CDR3 is given with its conserved first and last residue. The order of the fields is clone size, D gene, V gene, J gene, CDR3 protein, CDR3 DNA. The D gene is left open where the match is weak. Part of the rows lack a size; the others show once, few, many or a class for expanded clones.

size: -
D: TRBD2
V: TRBV4-1
J: TRBJ2-1
CDR3: CASSQDLSGGARSYNEQFF
DNA: TGCGCCAGCAGCCAAGATCTTAGCGGGGGGGCTCGGTCCTACAATGAGCAGTTCTTC

size: few
D: -
V: TRBV11-2
J: TRBJ1-6
CDR3: CASSPWPGIGSPLHF
DNA: TGTGCCAGCAGCCCCTGGCCGGGGATTGGTTCACCCCTCCACTTT

size: -
D: TRBD1
V: TRBV13
J: TRBJ1-3
CDR3: CASSRIGTGGNTIYF
DNA: TGTGCCAGCAGCAGAATAGGGACAGGGGGAAACACCATATATTTT

size: -
D: -
V: TRBV11-3
J: TRBJ2-2
CDR3: CASSLDQLGQNTGELFF
DNA: TGTGCCAGCAGCTTAGATCAACTGGGACAGAACACCGGGGAGCTGTTTTTT

size: -
D: TRBD1
V: TRBV7-9
J: TRBJ2-5
CDR3: CASSWTGQETQYF
DNA: TGTGCCAGCAGCTGGACAGGACAAGAGACCCAGTACTTC

size: few
D: TRBD1
V: TRBV19
J: TRBJ1-2
CDR3: CAIHPGQGSVYGYTF
DNA: TGTGCCATACACCCCGGACAGGGGAGCGTGTATGGCTACACCTTC

size: -
D: -
V: TRBV5-4
J: TRBJ2-5
CDR3: CASSLKTAFQETQYF
DNA: TGTGCCAGCAGCTTGAAGACAGCTTTCCAAGAGACCCAGTACTTC

size: -
D: TRBD2
V: TRBV5-4
J: TRBJ2-7
CDR3: CASSFHGTSGGATYF
DNA: TGTGCCAGCAGCTTCCACGGGACTAGCGGGGGGGCGACGTACTTC

size: -
D: -
V: TRBV19
J: TRBJ1-3
CDR3: CASSPRQTRNTIYF
DNA: TGTGCCAGTAGTCCCCGACAGACCCGAAACACCATATATTTT

size: -
D: TRBD2
V: TRBV10-3
J: TRBJ2-7
CDR3: CAISESTRASGGSTYEQYF
DNA: TGTGCCATCAGTGAGTCGACTCGGGCTAGCGGGGGGTCTACCTACGAGCAGTACTTC

size: -
D: -
V: TRBV6-4
J: TRBJ1-6
CDR3: CASRAQGDRNSPLHF
DNA: TGTGCCAGCAGAGCCCAGGGCGACCGAAATTCACCCCTCCACTTT

size: once
D: -
V: TRBV4-3
J: TRBJ2-3
CDR3: CASSQEPRVTQYF
DNA: TGCGCCAGCAGCCAAGAGCCCCGGGTAACGCAGTATTTT

size: -
D: TRBD2
V: TRBV29-1
J: TRBJ2-2
CDR3: CSVLTSGTNTGELFF
DNA: TGCAGCGTCCTGACTAGCGGGACTAACACCGGGGAGCTGTTTTTT

size: -
D: TRBD1
V: TRBV5-1
J: TRBJ1-4
CDR3: CASSSDRVNEKLFF
DNA: TGCGCCAGCAGCTCTGACAGGGTGAATGAAAAACTGTTTTTT

size: -
D: -
V: TRBV2
J: TRBJ1-3
CDR3: CASSENRVTGNTIYF
DNA: TGTGCCAGCAGTGAAAACAGGGTGACCGGAAACACCATATATTTT

size: -
D: -
V: TRBV7-9
J: TRBJ1-1
CDR3: CASRTGTMNTEAFF
DNA: TGTGCCAGCAGAACAGGGACCATGAACACTGAAGCTTTCTTT

size: few
D: TRBD1
V: TRBV27
J: TRBJ1-2
CDR3: CASSSQGPYGYTF
DNA: TGTGCCAGCAGTTCACAGGGGCCTTATGGCTACACCTTC

size: -
D: TRBD1
V: TRBV19
J: TRBJ1-2
CDR3: CASRDGQGGYGYTF
DNA: TGTGCCAGTAGGGATGGACAGGGTGGCTATGGCTACACCTTC

size: once
D: -
V: TRBV30
J: TRBJ1-5
CDR3: CAWSVQRGGQPQHF
DNA: TGTGCCTGGAGTGTACAAAGGGGGGGTCAGCCCCAGCATTTT

size: -
D: -
V: TRBV3-1/TRBV3-2
J: TRBJ2-7
CDR3: CASSQGPGQTYEQYF
DNA: TGTGCCAGCAGCCAAGGGCCCGGACAGACCTACGAGCAGTACTTC

size: -
D: TRBD1
V: TRBV5-4
J: TRBJ1-4
CDR3: CASSSKDRADEKLFF
DNA: TGTGCCAGCAGCTCGAAGGACAGGGCAGATGAAAAACTGTTTTTT

size: -
D: -
V: TRBV6-2/TRBV6-3
J: TRBJ2-1
CDR3: CASSYSKALVGGHDEQFF
DNA: TGTGCCAGCAGTTACTCGAAGGCCCTGGTGGGGGGGCATGATGAGCAGTTCTTC

size: few
D: -
V: TRBV4-1
J: TRBJ1-2
CDR3: CASSQAGRIAKGYTF
DNA: TGCGCCAGCAGCCAAGCGGGGAGGATCGCGAAAGGCTACACCTTC

size: -
D: TRBD2
V: TRBV3-1/TRBV3-2
J: TRBJ2-7
CDR3: CASSQDGGGSSYEQYF
DNA: TGTGCCAGCAGCCAAGATGGGGGGGGGTCCTCCTACGAGCAGTACTTC

size: -
D: -
V: TRBV20-1
J: TRBJ1-2
CDR3: CSARGEGYTF
DNA: TGCAGTGCTAGAGGCGAGGGCTACACCTTC

size: -
D: TRBD1
V: TRBV10-3
J: TRBJ1-1
CDR3: CAISDSGGTEAFF
DNA: TGTGCCATCAGTGATTCAGGGGGCACTGAAGCTTTCTTT

size: -
D: -
V: TRBV6-5
J: TRBJ1-2
CDR3: CASSRTKGVGGYTF
DNA: TGTGCCAGCAGCCGGACCAAGGGGGTCGGTGGCTACACCTTC

size: -
D: -
V: TRBV19
J: TRBJ1-2
CDR3: CASTSAARTGGYTF
DNA: TGTGCCAGTACTTCCGCAGCGCGAACGGGAGGCTACACCTTC

size: -
D: -
V: TRBV4-1
J: TRBJ2-3
CDR3: CASSPTRADTQYF
DNA: TGCGCCAGCAGCCCGACACGCGCAGATACGCAGTATTTT

size: -
D: TRBD1
V: TRBV7-6
J: TRBJ1-2
CDR3: CASSLVGDSRDYGYTF
DNA: TGTGCCAGCAGCTTAGTTGGGGACAGCCGGGACTATGGCTACACCTTC

size: -
D: -
V: TRBV23-1
J: TRBJ1-1
CDR3: CASITTIIMNTEAFF
DNA: TGCGCCAGCATAACTACTATTATAATGAACACTGAAGCTTTCTTT

size: -
D: -
V: TRBV29-1
J: TRBJ1-2
CDR3: CSVEQQESYYGYTF
DNA: TGCAGCGTTGAACAACAGGAATCATACTATGGCTACACCTTC

size: -
D: TRBD1
V: TRBV25-1
J: TRBJ1-2
CDR3: CASSATGDYGYTF
DNA: TGTGCCAGCAGTGCAACAGGGGACTATGGCTACACCTTC

size: -
D: -
V: TRBV3-1/TRBV3-2
J: TRBJ2-4
CDR3: CASSHVPTKNIQYF
DNA: TGTGCCAGCAGCCATGTCCCAACCAAAAACATTCAGTACTTC

size: -
D: -
V: TRBV3-1/TRBV3-2
J: TRBJ1-5
CDR3: CASSQAGQPQHF
DNA: TGTGCCAGCAGCCAAGCAGGGCAGCCCCAGCATTTT

size: -
D: TRBD2
V: TRBV7-8
J: TRBJ2-3
CDR3: CASSLGSGGTLTDTQYF
DNA: TGTGCCAGCAGCTTGGGTAGCGGGGGGACCCTCACAGATACGCAGTATTTT

size: -
D: -
V: TRBV15
J: TRBJ1-1
CDR3: CATSMDGLTEAFF
DNA: TGTGCCACCAGCATGGATGGGCTCACTGAAGCTTTCTTT

size: -
D: TRBD1
V: TRBV6-5
J: TRBJ1-2
CDR3: CASSYPGQSWSGYTF
DNA: TGTGCCAGCAGTTACCCGGGACAGTCTTGGTCTGGCTACACCTTC

size: -
D: TRBD2
V: TRBV7-2
J: TRBJ2-5
CDR3: CASSETGLAGGEETQYF
DNA: TGTGCCAGCAGCGAAACAGGACTAGCGGGGGGTGAAGAGACCCAGTACTTC

size: -
D: -
V: TRBV2
J: TRBJ1-2
CDR3: CASSYRDPTLRGYTF
DNA: TGTGCCAGCAGTTACAGGGATCCAACCCTCCGTGGCTACACCTTC

size: -
D: -
V: TRBV7-9
J: TRBJ1-1
CDR3: CASSFNAQSEAFF
DNA: TGTGCCAGCAGCTTCAACGCGCAATCAGAAGCTTTCTTT

size: -
D: TRBD1
V: TRBV30
J: TRBJ2-5
CDR3: CAWTLTGHQETQYF
DNA: TGTGCCTGGACCTTGACAGGGCACCAAGAGACCCAGTACTTC

size: -
D: -
V: TRBV5-1
J: TRBJ2-2
CDR3: CASSLSGTQTGELFF
DNA: TGCGCCAGCAGCCTCTCCGGGACTCAAACCGGGGAGCTGTTTTTT

size: -
D: -
V: TRBV9
J: TRBJ2-3
CDR3: CASSVEPVPSTDTQYF
DNA: TGTGCCAGCAGCGTAGAACCAGTCCCTAGCACAGATACGCAGTATTTT

size: -
D: -
V: TRBV11-3
J: TRBJ2-5
CDR3: CASSLAGRETQYF
DNA: TGTGCCAGCAGCTTAGCAGGGCGGGAGACCCAGTACTTC

size: -
D: TRBD2
V: TRBV5-1
J: TRBJ2-1
CDR3: CASSLASGGGGEQFF
DNA: TGCGCCAGCAGCTTGGCTAGCGGGGGGGGAGGTGAGCAGTTCTTC

size: -
D: -
V: TRBV12-3/TRBV12-4
J: TRBJ2-5
CDR3: CASSSNQETQYF
DNA: TGTGCCAGCAGTTCCAACCAGGAGACCCAGTACTTC

size: -
D: -
V: TRBV11-2
J: TRBJ2-5
CDR3: CASSLGGGAVKETQYF
DNA: TGTGCCAGCAGCTTAGGTGGGGGGGCCGTGAAGGAGACCCAGTACTTC

size: -
D: -
V: TRBV6-6
J: TRBJ2-1
CDR3: CASSYAGNEQFF
DNA: TGTGCCAGCAGTTACGCAGGGAATGAGCAGTTCTTC

size: -
D: -
V: TRBV7-9
J: TRBJ1-1
CDR3: CASSSTIHPNSGAFF
DNA: TGTGCCAGCAGCTCCACAATACACCCAAACAGTGGAGCTTTCTTT

size: -
D: -
V: TRBV18
J: TRBJ2-7
CDR3: CASSPERREQYF
DNA: TGTGCCAGCTCACCAGAAAGGAGAGAGCAGTACTTC

size: -
D: TRBD2
V: TRBV4-1
J: TRBJ2-7
CDR3: CASSQEGTSSPLEQYF
DNA: TGCGCCAGCAGCCAAGAAGGGACTAGCTCTCCGCTCGAGCAGTACTTC

size: -
D: -
V: TRBV2
J: TRBJ2-7
CDR3: CASSGLGAKESEQYF
DNA: TGTGCCAGCAGTGGACTGGGGGCAAAGGAGAGCGAGCAGTACTTC

size: few
D: -
V: TRBV6-6
J: TRBJ1-6
CDR3: CASTKESSYNSPLHF
DNA: TGTGCCAGCACCAAGGAGAGCTCCTATAATTCACCCCTCCACTTT

size: -
D: TRBD1
V: TRBV9
J: TRBJ1-6
CDR3: CASSTRQGSDSPLHF
DNA: TGTGCCAGCAGCACACGACAGGGGTCGGATTCACCCCTCCACTTT

size: -
D: TRBD2
V: TRBV11-1
J: TRBJ2-2
CDR3: CASTSGGGAFGELFF
DNA: TGTGCCAGCACCTCTGGCGGGGGGGCCTTTGGGGAGCTGTTTTTT

size: -
D: -
V: TRBV7-2
J: TRBJ1-1
CDR3: CASSSRMRGAFF
DNA: TGTGCCAGCAGCTCGCGGATGAGAGGAGCTTTCTTT

size: -
D: -
V: TRBV9
J: TRBJ2-1
CDR3: CASSPRDSSYNEQFF
DNA: TGTGCCAGCAGCCCGCGGGACTCCTCCTACAATGAGCAGTTCTTC